The table lists the clone carrying this T cell receptor (beta chain) with many counts. Its specificity is not known. This entry is derived from a study of neurological immune-mediated disorders. Study-level points and caveats: The expanded clones of different subjects shared no CDR3 amino acid sequences (suggesting private repertoires in all groups). There was no clinical or MRI feature that was associated with the multiple sclerosis repertoire cluster.

Germline-derived CDR1 and CDR2 are DFQATT and SNEGSKA (reference sequence). Trimming took off 5 bases at V and 7 bases at J, with 20 bases between the two ends. The CDR3 has 14 amino acids. Template-switch 5'RACE cDNA synthesis added a 10-nucleotide unique molecular identifier. Every sequencing run produced over 200 million TCR-beta sequences, and the sequences from any one run covered 15-18 subjects. Via MiXCR, TCRdb re-called the 5' RACE reads, giving one row per CDR3 protein. This sample has approximately 48,000 distinct CDR3 sequences, with under 3.5% found just once. This rearrangement joins TRBV20-1 to TRBJ2-5; perhaps D is TRBD1 or TRBD2 (5 bases each). Sequencing was done on a sample of PBMCs. The receptor was derived from a woman aged 50 to 60 with multiple sclerosis. DNA of the CDR3: TGCAGTGCTTCCCGCAGGGAGTTGGTCGGGACCCAGTACTTC. Translation: CSASRRELVGTQYF.